This T cell receptor (beta chain) comes out of a study of CD8+ T cells in alopecia areata. Broader study findings: Tissue-resident alphabeta T cells belonging to normal skin likewise get sequenced within scalp specimens. Expanded CD8+ clones among the top 100, and scalp clonality, were significantly decreased by tofacitinib. The study found TCR sharing across patients less clear than in mice, possibly for HLA reasons.

Extracted RNA was reverse transcribed, and the resulting cDNA served as sequencing template. Some clones are missing from TCRdb's copy, which holds only in-frame ones; the method was immunoSEQ multiplex PCR. The repertoire holds 80,000 to 95,000 clones, with roughly two fifths as singletons. Treatment defined: oral pan-JAK inhibitor, 5-10 mg twice daily. Samples from alopecia areata patients were lesional scalp punch biopsies and peripheral blood. To note about this clone: The antigen remains unidentified.

The clonotype was recovered from a human donor with alopecia areata. The sequences come from CD8+ T cells sorted from blood, collected at week 24, from a patient treated with tofacitinib.

CDR3 amino acids: CASSWGGGTDTQYF. CDR3 bases: TGCGCCAGCAGCTGGGGCGGTGGCACAGATACGCAGTATTTT. The chain uses TRBV5-1 and TRBJ2-3, with a possible D match to TRBD1 (5 bases). CDR3 length: 14 amino acids. V was cut by 3 bases and J by 1 base, with 9 bases left in between. Germline V CDR1 and CDR2: SGHRS, YFSETQ.